This T cell receptor (beta chain) derives from a study of CXCR3-negative and CXCR3-positive naive CD8 T cells. Study-wide points: A higher hydrophobicity marked the TRB CDR3s of CXCR3-positive naive cells versus CXCR3-negative naive cells.

Via 5' RACE with UMI labels, TRB cDNA libraries were prepared. One entry per CDR3 protein, without DNA, is what TCRdb gives after re-calling the 5' RACE reads. There are 130,000 or so distinct CDR3 sequences in the sample, with 0.4% to 0.5% held by the top ten. Of note for this clonotype: The antigen is undetermined.

The CDR3 covers 14 residues. V usage is TRBV12-3 or TRBV12-4 and J usage is TRBJ1-1; TCRdb names TRBD1, which stays unverified in the absence of DNA. The sequence was collected from a human donor in good health. Some clones in this sample may be carry-over from other donors' samples. The specimen was naive CXCR3+ CD8+ T cells from blood. Subset noted: CD45RO-CCR7+CD27+CD95- naive CD8+ T cells expressing CXCR3 (TNR3+). The CDR3 reads CASSYSGLNTEAFF.